The 10 T cell receptor beta chains below all came from one sample that was sequenced in a study of shared clonotypes between healthy human individuals. Here immunoSEQ multiplex PCR was the method, and the copy in TCRdb shows in-frame clones only, minus some. The sample holds fewer than 700,000 clones, roughly 79% seen once. Sequencing was done on a sample of PBMCs. Receptor source: a woman between 35 and 50 years old in good health. Some clones in this sample may be carry-over from other donors' samples.

This chain uses TRBV6-5 with TRBJ2-7; unclear D gene. CDR1 is MNHEY and CDR2 is SVGAGI in the germline V gene. The CDR3 loop spans 14 amino acids. Trimming pared 6 bases from V and 6 bases from J, leaving 18 bases between. As DNA, the CDR3 is TGTGCCAGCAGACGGATCAAACATGATCCCGAGCAGTACTTC. It is translated as CASRRIKHDPEQYF.

The V and J genes are TRBV28 and TRBJ2-2; TRBD1 agrees at 9 bases. This CDR3 has 14 amino acids. The germline V gene encodes CDR1 MDHEN and CDR2 SYDVKM. V trimming: 8 bases; J trimming: 6 bases; junction bases outside the gene matches: 7. The CDR3 region is CASRQGGASGELFF. CDR3 bases: TGTGCCAGCCGACAGGGGGGCGCTTCCGGGGAGCTGTTTTTT. Complete variable domain (other parts from reference TRBV28 and TRBJ2-2): DVKVTQSSRYLVKRTGEKVFLECVQDMDHENMFWYRQDPGLGLRLIYFSYDVKMKEKGDIPEGYSVSREKKERFSLILESASTNQTSMYLCASRQGGASGELFFGEGSRLTVL.

This clone came up once. The genes are TRBV7-3 and TRBJ1-5, with 10 bases matching TRBD1. J gave up 7 bases and V 4 bases, and 4 bases lay outside the gene matches. CDR1 is SGHTA, CDR2 FQGTGA, per germline. The CDR3 runs to 14 residues. CDR3 region: CASSSGQGGQPQHF. The DNA of the CDR3 is TGTGCCAGCAGCTCCGGACAGGGGGGCCAGCCCCAGCATTTT.

As regards this clone: This may stem from a read error, because a much larger clone lies one nucleotide away. This sequence joins TRBV5-1 and TRBJ1-2; a possible D gene is TRBD1 (6 bases). The CDR3 runs 14 residues. Germline CDR1 and CDR2: SGHRS and YFSETQ. V was clipped by 4 bases and J by 2 bases, with 12 bases between them. The DNA for the CDR3 is TGCGCCAGCAGCCGGGACACACAAAACTATGGCTACACCTTC. Its protein product is CASSRDTQNYGYTF.

This clone turned up a few times. The chain links TRBV7-2 to TRBJ1-5, with D tentatively TRBD1 (5 bases). The CDR3 consists of 15 residues. Germline lookup yields CDR1 SGHTA and CDR2 FQGNSA. Trimming took 2 bases from V and 3 from J, leaving 11 bases between them. CDR3 in amino acids: CASSLSAGTNQPQHF. The CDR3 nucleotides are TGTGCCAGCAGCTTATCCGCAGGGACCAATCAGCCCCAGCATTTT.

This chain joins TRBV10-3 and TRBJ2-5; 8 bases are shared with TRBD1. This CDR3 contains 15 residues. The V segment lost 3 bases and the J segment 4 bases; nucleotides outside the gene matches: 7. Germline V CDR1 and CDR2: ENHRY, SYGVKD. The CDR3 loop reads CAISETLGQGETQYF. The CDR3 bases are TGTGCCATCAGTGAAACCCTAGGACAGGGAGAGACCCAGTACTTC.

In DNA form, the CDR3 reads TGTGCCAGTAGTACAAGGGTTGGGTATAGCAATCAGCCCCAGCATTTT. This sequence encodes CASSTRVGYSNQPQHF. The chain carries TRBV19 and TRBJ1-5; D call uncertain. V was clipped by 4 bases and J by 0 bases, with 13 bases between them. Germline V gene lookup returns CDR1 LNHDA and CDR2 SQIVND (reference sequence). This CDR3 has 16 residues. Using reference TRBV19 and TRBJ1-5 for the parts outside the CDR3, the full variable domain is DGGITQSPKYLFRKEGQNVTLSCEQNLNHDAMYWYRQDPGQGLRLIYYSQIVNDFQKGDIAEGYSVSREKKESFPLTVTSAQKNPTAFYLCASSTRVGYSNQPQHFGDGTRLSIL.

The rearrangement joins TRBV6-1 to TRBJ1-2; D is possibly TRBD1 (5 bases). CDR1 is MNHNS, CDR2 SASEGT, per germline. Trimming shortened V by 1 base and J by 7 bases, and 16 bases separated the two germline ends. The CDR3 has 15 residues. The CDR3: CASSEVAGGPGGYTF. The CDR3 DNA reads TGTGCCAGCAGTGAAGTGGCTGGGGGTCCGGGTGGCTACACCTTC.

This clone was detected only a few times. V gene TRBV6-1 combines with J gene TRBJ2-2; 11 bases line up with TRBD2. The V gene end was trimmed by 3 bases and the J gene end by 5 bases; junction bases not matched to a gene: 5. Germline CDR1 reads MNHNS; CDR2 reads SASEGT. This CDR3 has 16 residues. The CDR3 spells CASSDISGRGTGELFF. As DNA, the CDR3 is TGTGCCAGCAGTGATATTAGCGGGAGGGGTACCGGGGAGCTGTTTTTT.

The sample holds one count of this clone. The gene calls are TRBV6-1 and TRBJ1-2; D not resolved. Trimming removed 1 base at V and 4 bases at J, with 10 bases between. Germline V gene lookup returns CDR1 MNHNS and CDR2 SASEGT. This CDR3 contains 14 residues. CDR3 DNA: TGTGCCAGCAGTGAAGTCAGGCGGGGCTATGGCTACACCTTC. This encodes CASSEVRRGYGYTF.